A selection of T cell receptor beta chains follows, all from one sample in a study of breast tumors, draining lymph nodes, adjacent tissues. Each CDR3 protein is one row after TCRdb ran MiXCR on the multiplex PCR reads. In the table there are tens of thousands of distinct CDR3 sequences, 50% to 75% of which are singletons. The sequenced material came from tumor-adjacent breast tissue. These receptors were obtained from a female donor with breast cancer. Some clones in this sample may be carry-over from other donors' samples. The CDR3 runs from the conserved cysteine through the conserved F or W. The order of the fields is J gene, V gene, D gene, clone size, CDR3 protein, CDR3 DNA. The D gene is left open where the match is weak. The listing skips clone size in some rows; elsewhere it reads once, few, many or a size class.

j_gene: TRBJ2-3; v_gene: TRBV7-3; d_gene: .; abundance: .; CDR3aa: CASSLTFSVTDTQYF; CDR3nt: TGTGCCAGCAGCTTAACGTTCAGCGTTACAGATACGCAGTATTTT
j_gene: TRBJ1-2; v_gene: TRBV2; d_gene: TRBD1; abundance: .; CDR3aa: CASSRTGSGYTF; CDR3nt: TGTGCCAGCAGCCGGACAGGGAGTGGCTACACCTTC
j_gene: TRBJ2-2; v_gene: TRBV29-1; d_gene: .; abundance: .; CDR3aa: CSVEDRRYTGELFF; CDR3nt: TGCAGCGTTGAAGATCGGCGGTACACCGGGGAGCTGTTTTTT
j_gene: TRBJ2-7; v_gene: TRBV9; d_gene: .; abundance: .; CDR3aa: CASSLRTDSYEQYF; CDR3nt: TGTGCCAGCAGCCTGAGGACAGATAGCTACGAGCAGTACTTC
j_gene: TRBJ2-2; v_gene: TRBV10-3; d_gene: .; abundance: .; CDR3aa: CAISLGRTNTGELFF; CDR3nt: TGTGCCATCAGTCTAGGGCGGACCAACACCGGGGAGCTGTTTTTT
j_gene: TRBJ2-3; v_gene: TRBV7-3; d_gene: .; abundance: many; CDR3aa: CASSLAGRPTDTQYF; CDR3nt: TGTGCCAGCAGCTTAGCGGGAAGACCCACAGATACGCAGTATTTT
j_gene: TRBJ2-1; v_gene: TRBV9; d_gene: .; abundance: .; CDR3aa: CASSVDAGSYNEQFF; CDR3nt: TGTGCCAGCAGCGTAGATGCAGGGTCATACAATGAGCAGTTCTTC
j_gene: TRBJ2-2; v_gene: TRBV24-1; d_gene: .; abundance: .; CDR3aa: CATSEPPLRGTRTGELFF; CDR3nt: TGTGCCACCAGTGAACCACCTCTTCGGGGGACGCGTACCGGGGAGCTGTTTTTT
j_gene: TRBJ2-5; v_gene: TRBV6-1; d_gene: .; abundance: many; CDR3aa: CASSGTFQETQYF; CDR3nt: TGTGCCAGCAGTGGAACGTTCCAAGAGACCCAGTACTTC
j_gene: TRBJ2-7; v_gene: TRBV2; d_gene: .; abundance: .; CDR3aa: CASSSRGPTYEQYF; CDR3nt: TGTGCCAGCAGTAGTCGAGGGCCCACCTACGAGCAGTACTTC
j_gene: TRBJ2-7; v_gene: TRBV7-9; d_gene: .; abundance: .; CDR3aa: CASSLARTAYEQYF; CDR3nt: TGTGCCAGCAGCTTAGCGCGGACAGCCTACGAGCAGTACTTC
j_gene: TRBJ1-2; v_gene: TRBV5-6; d_gene: TRBD1; abundance: .; CDR3aa: CASSYGQGRSYTF; CDR3nt: TGTGCCAGCAGCTACGGACAGGGCCGGAGCTACACCTTC
j_gene: TRBJ2-3; v_gene: TRBV7-2; d_gene: .; abundance: many; CDR3aa: CASSLYRETDTQYF; CDR3nt: TGTGCCAGCAGCTTATATAGGGAAACAGATACGCAGTATTTT
j_gene: TRBJ2-2; v_gene: TRBV2; d_gene: TRBD1; abundance: .; CDR3aa: CASRQGAVSTGELFF; CDR3nt: TGTGCCAGCAGACAGGGGGCGGTGAGCACCGGGGAGCTGTTTTTT
j_gene: TRBJ2-7; v_gene: TRBV9; d_gene: .; abundance: medium-sized; CDR3aa: CASSVGDPGASSGSSYEQYF; CDR3nt: TGTGCCAGCAGCGTAGGAGACCCGGGCGCATCGAGCGGCTCCTCCTACGAGCAGTACTTC
j_gene: TRBJ1-2; v_gene: TRBV2; d_gene: .; abundance: .; CDR3aa: CASSESGNYGYTF; CDR3nt: TGTGCCAGCAGTGAATCGGGAAACTATGGCTACACCTTC
j_gene: TRBJ1-4; v_gene: TRBV2; d_gene: TRBD1; abundance: .; CDR3aa: CASSEMGQGSEKLFF; CDR3nt: TGTGCCAGCAGTGAAATGGGACAGGGAAGCGAAAAACTGTTTTTT
j_gene: TRBJ2-3; v_gene: TRBV7-2; d_gene: .; abundance: .; CDR3aa: CASSLTGSGTQYF; CDR3nt: TGTGCCAGCAGCTTGACCGGGTCAGGTACGCAGTATTTT
j_gene: TRBJ2-2; v_gene: TRBV7-3; d_gene: .; abundance: .; CDR3aa: CASSPRRGTGELFF; CDR3nt: TGTGCCAGCAGCCCAAGACGTGGCACCGGGGAGCTGTTTTTT
j_gene: TRBJ2-5; v_gene: TRBV24-1; d_gene: .; abundance: medium-sized; CDR3aa: CATSDTLRGAGETQYF; CDR3nt: TGTGCCACCAGTGATACGCTCAGGGGGGCTGGGGAGACCCAGTACTTC
j_gene: TRBJ2-5; v_gene: TRBV7-9; d_gene: .; abundance: many; CDR3aa: CASSLSSETQYF; CDR3nt: TGTGCCAGCAGCTTATCGTCGGAGACCCAGTACTTC
j_gene: TRBJ1-2; v_gene: TRBV3-1; d_gene: TRBD1; abundance: .; CDR3aa: CASSSSSQGARTF; CDR3nt: TGCGCCAGCAGCTCGAGTTCTCAGGGGGCTCGGACCTTC
j_gene: TRBJ2-7; v_gene: TRBV20-1; d_gene: TRBD1; abundance: .; CDR3aa: CSATDRGRYEQYF; CDR3nt: TGCAGTGCGACAGACAGGGGTCGGTACGAGCAGTACTTC
j_gene: TRBJ1-3; v_gene: TRBV27; d_gene: .; abundance: many; CDR3aa: CASSLKYDSSGNTIYF; CDR3nt: TGTGCCAGCAGTTTAAAATATGACAGCTCTGGAAACACCATATATTTT
j_gene: TRBJ1-2; v_gene: TRBV4-1; d_gene: .; abundance: .; CDR3aa: CASSQYSGVGYTF; CDR3nt: TGCGCCAGCAGCCAATACTCAGGGGTGGGCTACACCTTC
j_gene: TRBJ2-3; v_gene: TRBV29-1; d_gene: .; abundance: .; CDR3aa: CSVASRMSTDTQYF; CDR3nt: TGCAGCGTTGCCTCGCGGATGAGCACAGATACGCAGTATTTT
j_gene: TRBJ2-1; v_gene: TRBV15; d_gene: .; abundance: .; CDR3aa: CATSREAGTSYNEQFF; CDR3nt: TGTGCCACCAGCAGAGAGGCGGGAACCTCCTACAATGAGCAGTTCTTC
j_gene: TRBJ1-2; v_gene: TRBV11-2; d_gene: .; abundance: .; CDR3aa: CASSLKGHSGYTF; CDR3nt: TGTGCCAGCAGCTTAAAGGGCCATTCGGGCTACACCTTC
j_gene: TRBJ2-7; v_gene: TRBV10-3; d_gene: .; abundance: medium-sized; CDR3aa: CAISESPGGGSYEQYF; CDR3nt: TGTGCCATCAGTGAGTCCCCTGGGGGAGGCTCCTACGAGCAGTACTTC